A single sample gave rise to the 26 T cell receptor beta chains below, sequenced in a study of cytomegalovirus exposure and HLA in healthy donors. Profiled with immunoSEQ multiplex PCR; TCRdb holds only in-frame clones, not every one. The sample comprises 86,000 or so clones, 95% to 97% of which are singletons, and about 1.6% rests with the top ten. The sequenced material came from PBMCs. The origin of the receptors is a young man in good health and CMV-seropositive.

The chain carries TRBV7-9 and TRBJ2-7, with 7 bases lining up with TRBD1. J lost 4 bases, V lost 1 base, and 4 bases had no gene match. The CDR3 extends over 14 amino acids. Germline V gene lookup returns CDR1 SEHNR and CDR2 FQNEAQ (reference sequence). The CDR3 region has the DNA TGTGCCAGCAGCTTAGGAGGGGGCGGATACGAGCAGTACTTC. This translates into CASSLGGGGYEQYF.

This chain links TRBV5-1 with TRBJ2-1; D possibly corresponds to TRBD2 (5 bases). V lost 4 bases and J 4 bases, leaving 9 bases between the germline ends. CDR3 length: 13 amino acids. Looked up from germline, CDR1 is SGHRS and CDR2 is YFSETQ. This CDR3 is CASSVGEYNEQFF. The CDR3 DNA follows: TGCGCCAGCAGCGTCGGGGAGTACAATGAGCAGTTCTTC.

J is TRBJ1-2 and V is TRBV5-4, with TRBD1 matching over 7 bases. With V trimmed by 0 bases and J by 8 bases, 4 bases remained unmatched. The V gene's germline CDR1 is SGHNT and CDR2 YYREEE (reference sequence). The CDR3 has 13 residues. The CDR3 DNA follows: TGTGCCAGCAGCTTGGGAGGGGGCCTGGGCTACACCTTC. Translation gives CASSLGGGLGYTF.

CDR3 bases: TGTGCCAGCAGTTTAGGGCCCTACTTATTAGGGAGCGGAGAGGGACAAGAGACCCAGTACTTC. Its translation: CASSLGPYLLGSGEGQETQYF. The genes are TRBV28 and TRBJ2-5, with D tentatively TRBD2 (5 bases). V was clipped by 2 bases and J by 2 bases, with 30 bases between them. Germline CDR1 and CDR2: MDHEN and SYDVKM. The CDR3 length is 21 residues.

The rearrangement uses TRBV19 and TRBJ2-1; D is possibly TRBD2 (6 bases). Trimming cost V 5 bases and J 9 bases, with 20 bases left between them. CDR1 is LNHDA and CDR2 is SQIVND in the germline V gene (reference sequence). The CDR3 extends over 15 amino acids. The CDR3 sequence: CASSAALMTRREQFF. The CDR3, as DNA: TGTGCCAGTAGTGCAGCTTTGATGACTAGACGTGAGCAGTTCTTC. Together with reference TRBV19 and TRBJ2-1, the CDR3 gives the full variable domain: DGGITQSPKYLFRKEGQNVTLSCEQNLNHDAMYWYRQDPGQGLRLIYYSQIVNDFQKGDIAEGYSVSREKKESFPLTVTSAQKNPTAFYLCASSAALMTRREQFFGPGTRLTVL.

The rearrangement links TRBV23-1 to TRBJ2-7, with 12 bases lining up with TRBD2. TRBV23-1 is marked as an open reading frame, function uncertain. The ends lost 6 bases at V and 3 bases at J; junction bases unmatched: 9. This CDR3 comprises 16 residues. The CDR3 DNA reads TGCGCCAGCAGCCCGCCCCCGACTAGCGGGAGCTACGAGCAGTACTTC. Amino acids: CASSPPPTSGSYEQYF.

V gene TRBV7-8 combines with J gene TRBJ2-7; 9 bases are a match to TRBD1. The V gene's germline CDR1 is SGHVS and CDR2 FQNEAQ. Trimming took 6 bases from V and 5 from J; bases not matched to a gene: 11. The CDR3 is made up of 15 amino acids. In DNA form, the CDR3 reads TGTGCCAGCAGTTCATACAGGGGGCGTCACAACGAGCAGTACTTC. The encoded protein is CASSSYRGRHNEQYF.

The chain couples TRBV14 to TRBJ2-5; 7 nucleotides agree with TRBD2. The CDR3 spans 15 residues. Germline CDR1 reads SGHDN; CDR2 reads FVKESK. J was trimmed by 5 bases and V by 1 base; bases with no gene match: 7. CDR3 bases: TGTGCCAGCAGCCAAGGCCTCGGGAGGTCGGAGACCCAGTACTTC. Its translation: CASSQGLGRSETQYF.

This rearrangement joins TRBV18 to TRBJ2-1; D unresolved. This CDR3 region has 13 residues. V lost 3 bases, J lost 8 bases, and 11 bases lay in between. Per the germline V gene, CDR1 is KGHSH and CDR2 is LQKENI. CDR3 coding DNA: TGTGCCAGCTCACCTTTAGTTAATTATGAGCAGTTCTTC. It encodes CASSPLVNYEQFF.

The J gene is TRBJ1-5, the V gene TRBV28; unclear D gene. Germline values: CDR1 MDHEN, CDR2 SYDVKM. This CDR3 has 14 residues. The germline V and J ends were trimmed by 1 base and 0 bases, with 4 bases remaining between them. CDR3 residues: CASSLSVSNQPQHF. DNA of the CDR3: TGTGCCAGCAGTTTATCTGTTAGCAATCAGCCCCAGCATTTT.

The gene calls are TRBV6-4 and TRBJ2-2, with D unresolved. Germline V lookup: CDR1 MRHNA, CDR2 SNTAGT. V was clipped by 0 bases and J by 6 bases, with 8 bases between them. CDR3 size: 14 residues. The DNA for the CDR3 is TGTGCCAGCAGTGACTCCATAGATTCCGGGGAGCTGTTTTTT. Residues: CASSDSIDSGELFF.

The chain carries TRBV19 and TRBJ1-1; maybe TRBD1 (5 bases). V lost 3 bases, J lost 5 bases, and 10 bases lay in between. CDR1 and CDR2 (germline): LNHDA, SQIVND (reference sequence). This CDR3 contains 13 residues. CDR3 nucleotides: TGTGCCAGTAGTATCTCGGGGGAAACTGAAGCTTTCTTT. It codes for CASSISGETEAFF.

The chain links TRBV27 to TRBJ1-6; D uncertain. This CDR3 region has 14 residues. V lost 6 bases, J lost 6 bases, and 12 bases lay in between. Germline V CDR1 and CDR2: MNHEY, SMNVEV (reference sequence). For the CDR3, the DNA is TGTGCCAGCAGACACCCAATACCTAATTCACCCCTCCACTTT. The encoded protein is CASRHPIPNSPLHF.

V gene TRBV19 combines with J gene TRBJ1-5; no reliable D call. The CDR3 spans 14 residues. The germline V and J ends were trimmed by 5 bases and 3 bases, with 11 bases remaining between them. Germline values: CDR1 LNHDA, CDR2 SQIVND (reference sequence). The CDR3 DNA is TGTGCCAGTAGTTTCGACATTACCAATCAGCCCCAGCATTTT. Translating gives CASSFDITNQPQHF.

The chain couples TRBV5-1 to TRBJ2-2; 7 nucleotides match TRBD1. V lost 1 base, J lost 4 bases, and 4 bases stayed unmatched. The CDR3 is 15 amino acids. Germline V gene sequence: CDR1 SGHRS, CDR2 YFSETQ. CDR3: CASSLTGAGTGELFF. The CDR3 coding sequence is TGCGCCAGCAGCTTGACAGGGGCGGGCACCGGGGAGCTGTTTTTT.

V is TRBV5-6 and J is TRBJ2-7; 7 bases map to TRBD1. The V segment lost 4 bases and the J segment 1 base; nucleotides outside the gene matches: 8. Germline V gene lookup returns CDR1 SGHDT and CDR2 YYEEEE. The CDR3 spans 15 residues. The CDR3 loop reads CASSLTGARSYEQYF. For the CDR3, the DNA is TGTGCCAGCAGCCTTACAGGGGCCCGTTCCTACGAGCAGTACTTC.

The J gene is TRBJ2-4, the V gene TRBV4-1, with D maybe TRBD2 (5 bases). CDR3 length: 19 residues. V shed 1 base and J shed 1 base, with 20 bases lying between them. Germline values: CDR1 MGHRA, CDR2 YSYEKL. The CDR3 nucleotides read TGCGCCAGCAGCCAAGCGATTTTACGGGGTCGTGCGGCCAAAAACATTCAGTACTTC. The encoded protein is CASSQAILRGRAAKNIQYF.

This clone appeared a few times. This chain links TRBV18 with TRBJ2-7; TRBD2 aligns across 8 bases. The CDR3 consists of 15 residues. Germline CDR1 and CDR2: KGHSH and LQKENI. With 2 bases clipped from V and 0 bases from J, the junction kept 3 bases outside the gene matches. The CDR3 sequence is CASSPSAGGSYEQYF. In DNA form, the CDR3 reads TGTGCCAGCTCACCAAGTGCGGGAGGCTCCTACGAGCAGTACTTC. Full variable domain (missing parts from reference TRBV18 and TRBJ2-7): NAGVMQNPRHLVRRRGQEARLRCSPMKGHSHVYWYRQLPEEGLKFMVYLQKENIIDESGMPKERFSAEFPKEGPSILRIQQVVRGDSAAYFCASSPSAGGSYEQYFGPGTRLTVT.

The chain uses TRBV12-5 and TRBJ1-1; tentatively, D is TRBD1 (5 bases). Germline assignment: CDR1 LGHNT and CDR2 FRNRAP. V was clipped by 7 bases and J by 7 bases, with 19 bases between them. This CDR3 region has 14 residues. CDR3 region: CASDPPGRGDEAFF. DNA for the CDR3: TGTGCTAGTGACCCTCCGGGACGGGGGGATGAAGCTTTCTTT.

The CDR3 region is CASSWRQGLGTQYF. CDR3 DNA: TGTGCCAGCAGCTGGCGACAGGGCCTAGGGACCCAGTACTTC. The J gene is TRBJ2-5, the V gene TRBV5-5; 7 bases are a match to TRBD1. The V and J ends lost 3 bases and 7 bases, in that order; junction bases with no gene match: 9. Germline V gene sequence: CDR1 SGHKS, CDR2 YYEKEE (reference sequence). This CDR3 spans 14 amino acids.

The chain links TRBV5-5 to TRBJ2-1; 10 nucleotides line up with TRBD1. Germline V gives CDR1 SGHKS, CDR2 YYEKEE (reference sequence). This CDR3 is 15 amino acids long. After removal of 3 bases from V and 10 bases from J, the junction contained 10 bases not matched to a gene. CDR3 region: CASSSRDRGLREQFF. The CDR3 coding sequence is TGTGCCAGCAGCTCCCGGGACAGGGGACTACGCGAGCAGTTCTTC.

This chain joins TRBV9 and TRBJ1-1, with a weak D call TRBD1 (5 bases). Trimming removed 0 bases from V and 0 bases from J, with 15 bases in between. Germline CDR1 reads SGDLS; CDR2 reads YYNGEE. The CDR3 extends over 17 amino acids. CDR3 protein: CASSVEGSGRVNTEAFF. The CDR3, as DNA: TGTGCCAGCAGCGTAGAAGGGTCGGGCAGGGTGAACACTGAAGCTTTCTTT.

The chain couples TRBV15 to TRBJ2-1, with TRBD1 identical over 7 bases. The CDR3 spans 16 residues. Per germline, CDR1 LNHNV and CDR2 YYDKDF (reference sequence). The ends lost 0 bases at V and 6 bases at J; junction bases unmatched: 8. The CDR3 nucleotides read TGTGCCACCAGCAGAGAGGGAGACAGGGAAGGCAATGAGCAGTTCTTC. It encodes CATSREGDREGNEQFF.

The genes are TRBV9 and TRBJ1-1, with 7 bases fitting TRBD1. Germline V gene sequence: CDR1 SGDLS, CDR2 YYNGEE. CDR3 length: 14 residues. V was clipped by 3 bases and J by 7 bases; unmatched bases: 9. CDR3 residues: CASSGDSKDYEAFF. For the CDR3, the DNA is TGTGCCAGCAGCGGGGACAGTAAAGACTATGAAGCTTTCTTT. Using reference TRBV9 and TRBJ1-1 for the parts outside the CDR3, the full variable domain is DSGVTQTPKHLITATGQRVTLRCSPRSGDLSVYWYQQSLDQGLQFLIQYYNGEERAKGNILERFSAQQFPDLHSELNLSSLELGDSALYFCASSGDSKDYEAFFGQGTRLTVV.

This chain connects TRBV7-9 to TRBJ2-3, with TRBD1 as a possible D gene (5 bases). V was pared by 5 bases and J by 6 bases, with 21 bases between. The germline CDR1 and CDR2 sequences are SEHNR and FQNEAQ (reference sequence). The CDR3 length is 16 residues. The CDR3 spells CASSPRGGASWDTQYF. CDR3 DNA sequence: TGTGCCAGCAGCCCAAGGGGTGGGGCATCGTGGGATACGCAGTATTTT.

This chain connects TRBV19 to TRBJ2-1; TRBD2 agrees at 9 bases. Germline V gene data show CDR1 as LNHDA and CDR2 as SQIVND (reference sequence). The V gene end was trimmed by 3 bases and the J gene end by 0 bases; junction bases not matched to a gene: 3. CDR3 length: 16 residues. CDR3 in amino acids: CASSIAGGSSYNEQFF. For the CDR3, the DNA is TGTGCCAGTAGTATTGCGGGGGGGAGCTCCTACAATGAGCAGTTCTTC.